The clone carrying this T cell receptor (beta chain) turned up a few times. This specimen belongs to a study of T-cell memory formation after mild COVID-19. This CDR3 has 11 amino acids. V lost 3 bases and J lost 8, with 7 bases in between. TCRdb re-analysed the 5' RACE reads in MiXCR, keeping a single row per CDR3 protein. The table has about 270,000 distinct CDR3 sequences, around 15% seen once. The receptor comes from a man in his late teens or twenties who had mild COVID-19 (a few samples of this study predate the infection). Cell type and time point are not known. Sequencing was done on a sample of PBMCs or a T cell subset sorted from them (not recorded which). The chain joins TRBV12-3 or TRBV12-4 to TRBJ1-2, with a weak D call TRBD1 (6 bases). The CDR3 reads CASSLTGGYTF. CDR3 in DNA: TGTGCCAGCAGTTTGACAGGAGGCTACACCTTC.